The following is a TCR beta chain sequence with its context. Its cognate antigen is unknown. Germline V gene lookup returns CDR1 SNHLY and CDR2 FYNNEI. The CDR3 runs 14 residues. The V end lost 6 bases, the J end lost 8 bases, and 17 bases lay between the germline ends. The sample comes from a study of identical twins. Notes on the study in general: Recombination models fit unrelated individuals' TCR alpha sharing but underestimated twins'.

A single record per CDR3 protein comes from TCRdb applying MiXCR to the 5' RACE reads. The repertoire holds about 490,000 distinct CDR3 sequences, with 15% as singletons. The sample was also reused in another study, on yellow fever vaccine responses in identical twins. In that study: Reportedly, the T cell response mounted by twins to vaccine seemed partly convergent, partly personalized.

The origin of this receptor is a woman in her late teens or twenties in good health. The chain carries TRBV2 and TRBJ2-1; D may be TRBD2 (6 bases). The sequencing input was CD4+ T cells sorted from blood. The CDR3 region has the DNA TGTGCCAGCAGCCCCCTAAGGGGCGGGGATGAGCAGTTCTTC. This sequence encodes CASSPLRGGDEQFF.